This T cell receptor beta chain emerged from a study of PD-1 blockade in classical Hodgkin lymphoma. Regarding the study as a whole: Baseline TCR diversity was reportedly lower in newly diagnosed patients than in healthy donors. It was reported as lower still in relapsed/refractory patients. The authors have not defined what causes the repertoire differences, possibly disease activity or prior therapy.

Time point reported: newly diagnosed, previously untreated cHL patient sample. From thawed PBMCs, CD8+ T cells were isolated by magnetic negative selection. Untreated, newly diagnosed classical Hodgkin lymphoma PBMCs were comparators. Germline loops: CDR1 MGHDK, CDR2 SYGVNS. The CDR3 covers 18 residues. The trim removed 4 bases at V and 3 bases at J, leaving 13 bases unmatched. As to this clone: Its cognate antigen is unknown.

Data came from immunoSEQ multiplex PCR; TCRdb stores just in-frame clones and leaves some out. The sample lists some 5,000 clones, about 86% occurring once. Material for sequencing was CD8+ T cells from blood. The V and J genes are TRBV25-1 and TRBJ2-1; 9 nucleotides match TRBD2. The TCR comes from a human donor with classical Hodgkin lymphoma. This CDR3 is CASSGPTSGAGHYNEQFF. The CDR3 DNA reads TGTGCCAGCAGTGGCCCGACTAGCGGCGCCGGTCACTACAATGAGCAGTTCTTC.